Listed here are 10 T cell receptor beta chains from one sample, sequenced in a study of blood T cell repertoires in COVID-19. This table comes from immunoSEQ multiplex PCR, and its TCRdb copy is limited to in-frame clones, with some not included. The table has some 350,000 clones, approximately 88% seen once. The sample consisted of PBMCs or T cells enriched from blood (not recorded which). The receptors come from a man under 40 who had recovered from COVID-19.

This clone was detected only a few times. This chain joins TRBV3-1 (or the pseudogene TRBV3-2) and TRBJ1-5; D is undetermined. Between the trimmed V and J ends, which lost 4 bases and 4 bases, there was a span of 8 bases. Germline V gene sequence: CDR1 LGHDT, CDR2 YNNKEL (reference sequence). The CDR3 totals 13 residues. CDR3 DNA sequence: TGTGCCAGCAGCCGCGGGCCGAATCAGCCCCAGCATTTT. Translating gives CASSRGPNQPQHF.

The chain couples TRBV13 to TRBJ2-7; D might be TRBD1 (5 bases). V shed 3 bases and J shed 3 bases, with 18 bases lying between them. CDR3 length: 16 residues. Germline values: CDR1 PRHDT, CDR2 FYEKMQ (reference sequence). The CDR3 nucleotides read TGTGCCAGCAGCTTCGTTGGGGCCGCGCCATACTACGAGCAGTACTTC. The encoded protein is CASSFVGAAPYYEQYF.

V and J are TRBV28 and TRBJ2-7, with 9 bases that match TRBD1. The CDR3 has 13 amino acids. Trimming took 7 bases from V and 9 from J; bases not matched to a gene: 10. Germline V lookup: CDR1 MDHEN, CDR2 SYDVKM. The CDR3 region is CASTPGTGLVQYF. The CDR3 DNA follows: TGTGCCAGCACTCCCGGGACAGGGTTGGTGCAGTACTTC.

The chain employs TRBV28 and TRBJ1-1; 10 nucleotides match TRBD1. The CDR3 has 15 residues. Germline V gene lookup returns CDR1 MDHEN and CDR2 SYDVKM. Unmatched junction bases numbered 8, after V lost 4 bases and J lost 6 bases. The CDR3, as DNA: TGTGCCAGCAGTTCCCCCGGGACAGGGGACCCTGAAGCTTTCTTT. Residues: CASSSPGTGDPEAFF.

This clone occurred a few times. This chain connects TRBV9 to TRBJ1-5; TRBD1 is a possible D gene (5 bases). The CDR3 totals 16 residues. Germline-derived CDR1 and CDR2 are SGDLS and YYNGEE. Trimming stripped 4 bases from V and 0 bases from J, with 14 bases between. CDR3 loop: CASSRGEADSNQPQHF. The CDR3 bases are TGTGCCAGCAGCCGAGGGGAGGCAGATAGCAATCAGCCCCAGCATTTT.

The chain couples TRBV24-1 to TRBJ2-3; 9 bases match TRBD1. The V gene's germline CDR1 is KGHDR and CDR2 SFDVKD. The CDR3 is 16 amino acids. V shed 2 bases and J 3 bases; nucleotides not matched to a gene: 5. In DNA form, the CDR3 reads TGTGCCACCAGTGATTCAGGGACAGGGAAGACAGATACGCAGTATTTT. This codes for CATSDSGTGKTDTQYF.

The rearrangement links TRBV3-1 (or the pseudogene TRBV3-2) to TRBJ1-6; tentatively, D is TRBD1 (6 bases). The CDR3 spans 14 residues. Germline CDR1 and CDR2: LGHDT and YNNKEL (reference sequence). The V end lost 1 base, the J end lost 7 bases, and 8 bases lay between the germline ends. CDR3 nucleotide sequence: TGTGCCAGCAGCCAAGGGACAGACAATTCACCCCTCCACTTT. It translates to CASSQGTDNSPLHF.

J is TRBJ2-1 and V is TRBV4-1, with D possibly matching TRBD1 (6 bases). The CDR3 sequence is 14 residues long. The V end was cut by 1 base, the J end by 5 bases, with 9 bases between. CDR1 is MGHRA, CDR2 YSYEKL, per germline. The CDR3 loop is CASSQAPGDNEQFF. The CDR3 bases are TGCGCCAGCAGCCAAGCGCCAGGGGACAATGAGCAGTTCTTC.

The chain has TRBV5-1 and TRBJ1-1; 7 positions agree with TRBD1. The CDR3 runs to 15 residues. The germline CDR1 and CDR2 sequences are SGHRS and YFSETQ. V dropped 2 bases and J dropped 4; count of bases not matched to a gene: 8. The CDR3 DNA follows: TGCGCCAGCAGCTTCCCACGACAGGGAGGCACTGAAGCTTTCTTT. Protein sequence: CASSFPRQGGTEAFF.

The chain has TRBV10-3 and TRBJ2-7; possibly TRBD2 for D (5 bases). V gave up 4 bases and J gave up 0 bases, with 7 bases separating them. The CDR3 has 13 amino acids. The V gene's germline CDR1 is ENHRY and CDR2 SYGVKD. DNA for the CDR3: TGTGCCATCAGTGGGGAGAACTCCTACGAGCAGTACTTC. Translating gives CAISGENSYEQYF.